This T cell receptor (beta chain) emerged from a study of OX40 agonist ivuxolimab in advanced cancers. As for the study in general: Given to patients was ivuxolimab, an agonistic anti-OX40 (CD134) antibody. Study-wide points: Normalized T-cell clonal expansion was also low in some nonresponders. Expanded peripheral T cells had an undetermined antigen specificity.

The V and J ends lost 4 bases and 0 bases, in that order; junction bases with no gene match: 5. This CDR3 contains 17 residues. CDR1 is PRHDT, CDR2 FYEKMQ, per germline (reference sequence). In the case of this clone: The target antigen is unknown.

Method: immunoSEQ multiplex PCR; TCRdb's copy keeps in-frame clones and lacks some. Of 25,000 to 30,000 clones listed, 75% to 95% were seen once; the top ten hold nearly 25%. V usage is TRBV13 and J usage is TRBJ1-3, with TRBD1 matching over 11 bases. This TCR was recovered from an adult with an advanced solid tumor such as melanoma, head and neck, liver or kidney cancer. The material sequenced was CD4+ or CD8+ T cells sorted from blood, taken in a trial of the OX40 agonist ivuxolimab. CDR3 in DNA: TGTGCCAGCAGCTCCGGGACAGGGGGATTCTCTGGAAACACCATATATTTT. Residues: CASSSGTGGFSGNTIYF.